These 13 T cell receptor beta chains share one sample of origin, sequenced in a study of T cell responses to AZD1222 COVID-19 vaccine. Data came from immunoSEQ multiplex PCR; TCRdb stores just in-frame clones and leaves some out. The top ten hold 1.3% to 1.5% of the sample, which has some 120,000 clones, roughly 87% seen once. The specimen comprised peripheral blood, sampled on day 0 of AZD1222 vaccination. The receptors originated from an adult in good health.

The chain couples TRBV12-3 or TRBV12-4 to TRBJ2-7; D possibly corresponds to TRBD1 (6 bases). V was pared by 3 bases and J by 6 bases, with 9 bases between. The CDR3 spans 12 residues. This CDR3 is CASSFGTFEQYF. CDR3 nucleotide sequence: TGTGCCAGCAGTTTCGGGACATTCGAGCAGTACTTC.

This clone has only one observation. At one of its ends the junction is not consistent with the germline gene, which may arise from a read error. Here the CDR3 DNA reads TGTGCCAGCGGTTCCCTGTACGGGCAGTACTTC. Its translation: CASGSLYGQYF. The rearrangement links TRBV12-3 or TRBV12-4 to TRBJ2-7; D is undetermined. CDR3 length equals 11 residues.

The J gene is TRBJ2-7, the V gene TRBV3-1 (or the pseudogene TRBV3-2); no definite D call. V shed 4 bases and J shed 7 bases, with 8 bases lying between them. This CDR3 comprises 11 residues. CDR1 is LGHDT and CDR2 is YNNKEL in the germline V gene (reference sequence). The CDR3 nucleotides read TGTGCCAGCAGCCGACAACGAGAGCAGTACTTC. This sequence encodes CASSRQREQYF.

V gene TRBV24-1 combines with J gene TRBJ2-7; D unclear. This CDR3 has 12 amino acids. V gave up 3 bases and J gave up 9 bases, with 11 bases separating them. CDR1 KGHDR and CDR2 SFDVKD come from the germline V gene. CDR3 bases: TGTGCCACCAGTGATGCGCAGGACCCGCAGTACTTC. This codes for CATSDAQDPQYF.

This clone was found a few times. Its ends do not fully match the called genes, so a read error is possible. This sample includes further DNA sequences coding for the same CDR3. The chain links TRBV7-9 to TRBJ2-3; D gene uncertain. The CDR3 spans 13 residues. The V gene's germline CDR1 is SEHNR and CDR2 FQNEAQ (reference sequence). In DNA, the CDR3 is TGTGCCAGCAGCTTCGGCGGCACGGATACGCAGTATTTT. Translation: CASSFGGTDTQYF.

The rearrangement uses TRBV9 and TRBJ1-4; D is perhaps TRBD1 (5 bases). Germline-derived CDR1 and CDR2 are SGDLS and YYNGEE. Trimming left V 4 bases short and J 1 base short, with 20 bases between. This CDR3 has 18 amino acids. CDR3 in amino acids: CASSPTGDGRGTNEKLFF. CDR3 DNA: TGTGCCAGCAGCCCTACTGGGGACGGCCGAGGAACTAATGAAAAACTGTTTTTT.

The chain couples TRBV5-1 to TRBJ2-1; D possibly uses TRBD1 or TRBD2 (5 bases each). The V and J ends lost 5 bases and 8 bases respectively, with 17 bases between them. Germline loops: CDR1 SGHRS, CDR2 YFSETQ. This CDR3 comprises 14 residues. The CDR3 here is CASRYGAQGDEQFF. CDR3 nucleotide sequence: TGCGCCAGCAGATATGGGGCCCAGGGAGATGAGCAGTTCTTC.

The rearrangement links TRBV6-5 to TRBJ1-2; 9 nucleotides align to TRBD1. This CDR3 has 14 amino acids. V lost 5 bases, J lost 6 bases, and 7 bases stayed unmatched. CDR1 MNHEY and CDR2 SVGAGI come from the germline V gene. CDR3 protein: CASSKGQGTNGYTF. The CDR3, as DNA: TGTGCCAGCAGTAAGGGACAGGGAACAAATGGCTACACCTTC.

CDR3 coding DNA: TGTGCCAGCAGCATCAATCAGCCGGGACAGGGCACAGATACGCAGTATTTT. Protein: CASSINQPGQGTDTQYF. V gene TRBV7-2 combines with J gene TRBJ2-3; 8 bases fit TRBD1. V gave up 5 bases and J gave up 1 base; unmatched junction bases: 11. CDR1 SGHTA and CDR2 FQGNSA come from the germline V gene. The CDR3 sequence is 17 residues long.

The V gene is TRBV9, the J gene TRBJ1-5, with 7 bases aligning to TRBD1. V shed 0 bases and J 6 bases; nucleotides not matched to a gene: 15. The germline V gene has CDR1 SGDLS and CDR2 YYNGEE. This CDR3 is built from 18 residues. The CDR3 protein is CASSVEVGQYDSAQPQHF. CDR3 in DNA: TGTGCCAGCAGCGTAGAAGTGGGACAGTACGATTCCGCTCAGCCCCAGCATTTT.

The V and J genes are TRBV6-5 and TRBJ2-7; TRBD2 is a possible D gene (6 bases). The CDR3 is made up of 14 amino acids. The V gene lost 4 bases and the J gene lost 5 bases, with 15 bases spanning the gap. Germline loops: CDR1 MNHEY, CDR2 SVGAGI. This CDR3 reads CASSSLPGGNEQYF. The CDR3 DNA reads TGTGCCAGCAGTTCCCTCCCCGGGGGTAACGAGCAGTACTTC.

This rearrangement joins TRBV6-5 to TRBJ2-2; 7 nucleotides line up with TRBD1. J was trimmed by 4 bases and V by 4 bases; bases with no gene match: 9. The germline V gene encodes CDR1 MNHEY and CDR2 SVGAGI. The CDR3 is 16 amino acids. CDR3 DNA: TGTGCCAGCAGTTCCCCCTCCGGGACAGCCACCGGGGAGCTGTTTTTT. Translated: CASSSPSGTATGELFF.

This clone has just one count. This rearrangement joins TRBV7-8 to TRBJ2-1; D possibly matches TRBD1 or TRBD2 (5 bases each). Per germline, CDR1 SGHVS and CDR2 FQNEAQ. The V gene lost 5 bases and the J gene lost 7 bases, with 12 bases spanning the gap. The CDR3 runs 13 residues. The CDR3 here is CASSRDAVNEQFF. CDR3 nucleotides: TGTGCCAGCAGCCGGGACGCGGTAAATGAGCAGTTCTTC.